This T cell receptor beta chain is drawn from a study of response to subunit inactivated influenza vaccine. Study findings and constraints: The authors offered the suggestion that each seasonal influenza vaccination recruits few new T cells.

This clonotype was detected many times. What it binds is unknown. TCRdb itself ran the RT-PCR reads through MiXCR, one entry per CDR3 protein. This sample carries around 200,000 distinct CDR3 sequences, around a tenth of them seen once, and the ten largest clones take approximately 11%. The V and J ends lost 4 bases and 0 bases respectively, with 12 bases between them. Germline assignment: CDR1 KGHDR and CDR2 SFDVKD. This CDR3 is built from 16 residues. The TCR was taken from a man in his forties or fifties who received an inactivated influenza vaccine. The rearrangement links TRBV24-1 to TRBJ2-1; perhaps TRBD2 as D (5 bases). Sequencing used non-naive T cells sorted from PBMCs, obtained on the day of vaccination. CDR3 nucleotide sequence: TGTGCCACCAGTGACCGTATGGGAGTCTCCTACAATGAGCAGTTCTTC. It translates to CATSDRMGVSYNEQFF.